A single sample is the source of the 20 T cell receptor beta chains below, sequenced in a study of CD4 T cell repertoires in COVID-19. Assay: immunoSEQ multiplex PCR; the TCRdb copy retains only in-frame clones and omits some. The repertoire holds around 22,000 clones, roughly 84% seen once, with roughly 0.58% in the top ten. Sequencing was done directly on freshly isolated, uncultured memory T cells. Sequencing was performed on central memory CD4+ T cells from blood, taken before the COVID-19 pandemic. The receptors stem from a human donor who had COVID-19.

The rearrangement joins TRBV2 to TRBJ2-5; 7 bases agree with TRBD2. Trimming at V came to 11 bases and at J to 5 bases, leaving 11 bases not matched to a gene. This CDR3 has 13 amino acids. Germline CDR1 is SNHLY and CDR2 is FYNNEI. CDR3 DNA sequence: TGTGCCTGTGGGGACTATGGCCCCGAGACCCAGTACTTC. It encodes CACGDYGPETQYF.

V gene TRBV11-3 combines with J gene TRBJ1-1; D is uncertain. Germline V gene data show CDR1 as SGHNT and CDR2 as YENEEA. V lost 0 bases and J lost 7, with 9 bases in between. This CDR3 spans 13 amino acids. This CDR3 is CASSLERGNEAFF. The CDR3 nucleotides read TGTGCCAGCAGCTTAGAACGCGGCAATGAAGCTTTCTTT. The complete variable domain, with remaining parts taken from reference TRBV11-3 and TRBJ1-1, reads EAGVVQSPRYKIIEKKQPVAFWCNPISGHNTLYWYLQNLGQGPELLIRYENEEAVDDSQLPKDRFSAERLKGVDSTLKIQPAELGDSAVYLCASSLERGNEAFFGQGTRLTVV.

V usage is TRBV28 and J usage is TRBJ1-4; D is unclear. Germline lookup yields CDR1 MDHEN and CDR2 SYDVKM. V was pared by 2 bases and J by 4 bases, with 8 bases between. The CDR3 has 14 amino acids. The CDR3 DNA follows: TGTGCCAGCAGTTTACCCAGTTATAATGAAAAACTGTTTTTT. This codes for CASSLPSYNEKLFF.

The chain carries TRBV27 and TRBJ1-2; 10 bases match TRBD1. The CDR3 is 17 amino acids. The trim removed 5 bases at V and 5 bases at J, leaving 14 bases unmatched. Looked up from germline, CDR1 is MNHEY and CDR2 is SMNVEV (reference sequence). The CDR3 DNA is TGTGCCAGCAGTGATACTCCCGGGACAGGGGCTCTTTATGGCTACACCTTC. Protein sequence: CASSDTPGTGALYGYTF.

The gene calls are TRBV5-6 and TRBJ1-3, with unresolved D. The V end lost 0 bases, the J end lost 4 bases, and 8 bases lay between the germline ends. CDR3 length equals 14 residues. The V gene's germline CDR1 is SGHDT and CDR2 YYEEEE. The CDR3 loop is CASSLVGGGNTIYF. In DNA form, the CDR3 reads TGTGCCAGCAGCTTGGTCGGCGGAGGAAACACCATATATTTT.

The gene calls are TRBV6-5 and TRBJ2-1, with D possibly being TRBD2 (5 bases). This CDR3 is 11 amino acids long. Deletions cut 6 bases from V and 7 bases from J, with 7 bases between. CDR1 is MNHEY and CDR2 is SVGAGI in the germline V gene. DNA of the CDR3: TGTGCCAGCAGCGGGGAAAATGAGCAGTTCTTC. It codes for CASSGENEQFF.

CDR3 in DNA: TGTGCCAGCAGCGCCGGGACAGAGGATCCCTACGAGCAGTACTTC. Its protein product is CASSAGTEDPYEQYF. The chain employs TRBV5-4 and TRBJ2-7; 7 nucleotides align to TRBD1. This CDR3 has 15 amino acids. The ends lost 4 bases at V and 2 bases at J; junction bases unmatched: 9. Germline values: CDR1 SGHNT, CDR2 YYREEE (reference sequence).

CDR3 sequence (DNA): TGTGCCAGCTCACCGGGGGGGGAGAACACTGAAGCTTTCTTT. It translates to CASSPGGENTEAFF. The chain joins TRBV18 to TRBJ1-1; TRBD1 is a possible D gene (5 bases). Germline V CDR1 and CDR2: KGHSH, LQKENI. V lost 3 bases and J lost 1, with 9 bases in between. The CDR3 consists of 14 residues.

The gene calls are TRBV5-1 and TRBJ2-1, with D possibly matching TRBD2 (5 bases). There are 15 residues in the CDR3. CDR1 is SGHRS, CDR2 YFSETQ, per germline. V gave up 1 base and J gave up 1 base, with 9 bases separating them. The CDR3 is CASSLRGWSYNEQFF. In DNA, the CDR3 is TGCGCCAGCAGCTTGCGGGGTTGGTCCTACAATGAGCAGTTCTTC.

The CDR3 is CASSSPGQAMGKLFF. The CDR3 bases are TGTGCCAGCAGCAGCCCGGGACAGGCAATGGGAAAACTGTTTTTT. J is TRBJ1-4 and V is TRBV11-2; 8 bases fit TRBD1. The CDR3 is 15 residues long. V dropped 5 bases and J dropped 10; count of bases not matched to a gene: 12. Per the germline V gene, CDR1 is SGHAT and CDR2 is FQNNGV. Filled out from reference TRBV11-2 and TRBJ1-4, the complete variable domain reads EAGVAQSPRYKIIEKRQSVAFWCNPISGHATLYWYQQILGQGPKLLIQFQNNGVVDDSQLPKDRFSAERLKGVDSTLKIQPAKLEDSAVYLCASSSPGQAMGKLFFGSGTQLSVL.

This clone has only one observation. The chain has TRBV2 and TRBJ2-3, with 7 bases fitting TRBD2. Germline V gene data show CDR1 as SNHLY and CDR2 as FYNNEI. The CDR3 contains 15 residues. Trimming took 7 bases from V and 4 from J; bases not matched to a gene: 11. The CDR3, as DNA: TGTGCCAGCACCCCGATGGGGGGGAGGGCAGATACGCAGTATTTT. Protein sequence: CASTPMGGRADTQYF.

The CDR3 loop is CASGRTPDYNEQFF. CDR3 DNA sequence: TGTGCCAGCGGGAGGACCCCAGATTACAATGAGCAGTTCTTC. V is TRBV28 and J is TRBJ2-1; tentative D call: TRBD2 (6 bases). Deletions cut 8 bases from V and 4 bases from J, with 15 bases between. The CDR3 is 14 amino acids. Germline V gene sequence: CDR1 MDHEN, CDR2 SYDVKM.

The chain joins TRBV18 to TRBJ2-4; 10 nucleotides match TRBD1. CDR1 and CDR2 (germline): KGHSH, LQKENI. V lost 2 bases, J lost 3 bases, and 7 bases stayed unmatched. There are 17 residues in the CDR3. The CDR3 here is CASSPGTGAKDKNIQYF. Written as DNA, the CDR3 is TGTGCCAGCTCACCAGGGACAGGGGCTAAGGACAAAAACATTCAGTACTTC.

The chain is built from TRBV5-6 and TRBJ1-5; D ambiguous. There are 16 residues in the CDR3. V was cut by 1 base and J by 3 bases, with 14 bases left in between. CDR1 and CDR2 from the germline V gene are SGHDT and YYEEEE. CDR3 sequence reads: CASSLTISAFNQPQHF. The CDR3 coding sequence is TGTGCCAGCAGCTTGACGATATCCGCGTTCAATCAGCCCCAGCATTTT.

In nucleotides, the CDR3 is TGTGCCAGCAGACCGATCGGGACAGGGGGACTCTACGAGCAGTACTTC. Protein product: CASRPIGTGGLYEQYF. The chain carries TRBV27 and TRBJ2-7, with 11 bases identical to TRBD1. Per germline, CDR1 MNHEY and CDR2 SMNVEV (reference sequence). The CDR3 runs 16 residues. The V gene end was trimmed by 6 bases and the J gene end by 3 bases; junction bases not matched to a gene: 10.

The rearrangement uses TRBV18 and TRBJ1-2, with D possibly TRBD1 on 5 matching bases. The V gene's germline CDR1 is KGHSH and CDR2 LQKENI. V lost 3 bases, J lost 4 bases, and 9 bases lay in between. The CDR3 is 13 residues long. Here the CDR3 reads CASSPDSSYGYTF. CDR3 nucleotides: TGTGCCAGCTCACCTGACAGCTCCTATGGCTACACCTTC.

Here the CDR3 reads CASRGANPEQFF. CDR3 nucleotides: TGTGCCAGCAGGGGGGCTAACCCTGAGCAGTTCTTC. The rearrangement links TRBV6-5 to TRBJ2-1, with a possible D match to TRBD1 (6 bases). With 6 bases removed from V and 9 bases from J, the gap between germline ends came to 12 bases. The CDR3 contains 12 residues. Germline lookup yields CDR1 MNHEY and CDR2 SVGAGI.

J is TRBJ1-6 and V is TRBV18; a possible D gene is TRBD1 (6 bases). V was pared by 3 bases and J by 3 bases, with 12 bases between. Germline CDR1 and CDR2: KGHSH and LQKENI. The CDR3 totals 16 residues. CDR3 bases: TGTGCCAGCTCACCCTCCGAGACAGGCTATAATTCACCCCTCCACTTT. This translates into CASSPSETGYNSPLHF.

V and J are TRBV10-2 and TRBJ1-2; D might be TRBD1 (5 bases). Germline V gives CDR1 WSHSY, CDR2 SAAADI. The CDR3 length is 16 residues. V was cut by 3 bases and J by 6 bases, with 20 bases left in between. The CDR3 DNA sequence: TGCGCCAGCAGTGACGGTCATGATAGGGGATGGGATGGCTACACCTTC. This encodes CASSDGHDRGWDGYTF.

The rearrangement links TRBV5-1 to TRBJ1-1; D is undetermined. Germline V gene data show CDR1 as SGHRS and CDR2 as YFSETQ. There are 13 residues in the CDR3. V lost 0 bases to trimming and J lost 7 bases, with 10 bases between them. CDR3 bases: TGCGCCAGCAGCTTGGCCAGACTCGGTGAAGCTTTCTTT. Its translation is CASSLARLGEAFF.